These 18 T cell receptor beta chains came from one sample sequenced in a study of a mutant IDH1 vaccine in newly diagnosed glioma. No cognate antigen is known for these TCRs. Time point meaning: week 11, during vaccination. Doses comprised 300 ug of mutant IDH1 20-mer peptide each, plus topical imiquimod. The assay was immunoSEQ multiplex PCR, and TCRdb's table has in-frame clones only and misses some. Of about 130,000 clones listed, 80% are singletons. Sequencing used PBMCs, obtained from a glioma patient whose treatment included an IDH1 peptide vaccine. The receptors derive from a man between 40 and 49 years old with glioma.

This chain connects TRBV19 to TRBJ1-5, with D perhaps matching TRBD1 (5 bases). V was shortened by 6 bases and J by 5 bases, with 14 bases between the two germline ends. In germline, CDR1 is LNHDA, CDR2 SQIVND (reference sequence). CDR3 size: 14 residues. CDR3 protein: CASSRVTQHQPQHF. In DNA form, the CDR3 reads TGTGCCAGTAGCAGGGTTACCCAACATCAGCCCCAGCATTTT.

The rearrangement joins TRBV19 to TRBJ1-5; tentatively, D is TRBD1 (6 bases). The CDR3 covers 15 residues. The V end lost 6 bases, the J end lost 0 bases, and 12 bases lay between the germline ends. Germline values: CDR1 LNHDA, CDR2 SQIVND (reference sequence). The CDR3 here is CASRLDRYSNQPQHF. The CDR3 DNA reads TGTGCCAGTAGGCTGGACAGATATAGCAATCAGCCCCAGCATTTT.

In this sample, this clone turned up a few times. This rearrangement joins TRBV10-3 to TRBJ2-7; D is unresolved. V lost 0 bases and J lost 4, with 7 bases in between. Germline loops: CDR1 ENHRY, CDR2 SYGVKD. The CDR3 has 13 residues. CDR3 bases: TGTGCCATCAGTGAGTCGGCCGATTACGAGCAGTACTTC. Residues: CAISESADYEQYF.

The rearrangement links TRBV6-5 to TRBJ2-3; no clear D gene. Trimming took 6 bases from V and 1 from J, leaving 8 bases between them. In germline, CDR1 is MNHEY, CDR2 SVGAGI. The CDR3 is 13 residues long. DNA for the CDR3: TGTGCCAGCAGCACCAGCGGCACAGATACGCAGTATTTT. It translates to CASSTSGTDTQYF.

This clone rates as large. The chain employs TRBV6-1 and TRBJ1-3; TRBD1 matches 7 bases. CDR3 length: 14 residues. Germline trimming cut 4 bases from V and 6 bases from J; bases unmatched to any gene: 6. In germline, CDR1 is MNHNS, CDR2 SASEGT. The CDR3 reads CASSAGTAVNTIYF. The CDR3 region has the DNA TGTGCCAGCAGTGCCGGGACAGCGGTAAACACCATATATTTT.

V is TRBV10-3 and J is TRBJ2-7; tentative D call: TRBD1 (6 bases). The CDR3 runs to 15 residues. CDR1 and CDR2 from the germline V gene are ENHRY and SYGVKD. V lost 3 bases to trimming and J lost 2 bases, with 14 bases between them. CDR3 coding DNA: TGTGCCATCAGTGATGGGGACAACCCAACCTACGAGCAGTACTTC. Its translation: CAISDGDNPTYEQYF.

The chain is built from TRBV6-5 and TRBJ1-2, with 7 bases identical to TRBD1. The germline CDR1 and CDR2 sequences are MNHEY and SVGAGI. V dropped 6 bases and J dropped 1; count of bases not matched to a gene: 8. CDR3 size: 15 residues. The CDR3 nucleotides are TGTGCCAGCAGGGGGGGGAGGGACAGTAACTATGGCTACACCTTC. Its translation is CASRGGRDSNYGYTF.

This chain connects TRBV4-3 to TRBJ2-1; 7 bases align to TRBD2. V was clipped by 4 bases and J by 9 bases; unmatched bases: 9. The CDR3 runs to 14 residues. CDR1 and CDR2 from the germline V gene are LGHNA and YSLEER. This CDR3 is CASSLGLDLLEQFF. In DNA, the CDR3 is TGCGCCAGCAGCCTTGGACTAGATTTACTTGAGCAGTTCTTC.

This clone appeared a few times. The chain uses TRBV2 and TRBJ2-2, with 8 bases fitting TRBD1. The germline gives CDR1 SNHLY, CDR2 FYNNEI. The V gene end was trimmed by 4 bases and the J gene end by 7 bases; junction bases not matched to a gene: 8. The CDR3 runs to 15 residues. CDR3 DNA: TGTGCCAGCAGTGCGGCCAGGGGGCGAGGCGGGGAGCTGTTTTTT. Its translation is CASSAARGRGGELFF.

This chain uses TRBV11-3 with TRBJ2-1; D gene ambiguous. This CDR3 contains 14 residues. Germline CDR1 and CDR2: SGHNT and YENEEA. V gave up 5 bases and J gave up 5 bases, with 13 bases separating them. DNA for the CDR3: TGTGCCAGCAGCCCACCGGACGGACACAATGAGCAGTTCTTC. Its translation: CASSPPDGHNEQFF.

V gene TRBV11-1 combines with J gene TRBJ2-2; no clear D gene. From germline, CDR1 is SGHAT and CDR2 FQDESV (reference sequence). This CDR3 region has 11 residues. V was trimmed by 5 bases and J by 8 bases, leaving 6 bases between them. CDR3 protein: CASSRVGELFF. In DNA, the CDR3 is TGTGCCAGCAGCCGCGTAGGGGAGCTGTTTTTT.

The V gene is TRBV4-2, the J gene TRBJ1-2; D ambiguous. The V gene lost 0 bases and the J gene lost 2 bases, with 7 bases spanning the gap. This CDR3 has 14 amino acids. CDR1 and CDR2 from the germline V gene are LGHNA and YNFKEQ. The CDR3 DNA sequence: TGTGCCAGCAGCCAAGATCGCCAGAACTATGGCTACACCTTC. The encoded protein is CASSQDRQNYGYTF.

The rearrangement uses TRBV5-4 and TRBJ2-3; no reliable D call. The V and J ends lost 5 bases and 3 bases respectively, with 19 bases between them. Germline assignment: CDR1 SGHNT and CDR2 YYREEE (reference sequence). The length of the CDR3 is 16 residues. The CDR3 DNA is TGTGCCAGCAGACCCTCGTGGCCAGCCGGGACAGATACGCAGTATTTT. Protein product: CASRPSWPAGTDTQYF.

In the case of this clone: Distinct nucleotide sequences in the sample also encode this CDR3. The chain couples TRBV27 to TRBJ2-3, with unresolved D. This CDR3 spans 14 amino acids. CDR1 is MNHEY, CDR2 SMNVEV, per germline (reference sequence). Trimming shortened V by 0 bases and J by 1 base, and 5 bases separated the two germline ends. Here the CDR3 DNA reads TGTGCCAGCAGTTTATCGCGCGGCACAGATACGCAGTATTTT. This gives the protein CASSLSRGTDTQYF.

The rearrangement links TRBV10-2 to TRBJ2-1; no reliable D call. This CDR3 is built from 14 residues. CDR1 is WSHSY, CDR2 SAAADI, per germline. The V gene lost 8 bases and the J gene lost 10 bases, with 21 bases spanning the gap. The CDR3 sequence: CASGTQRSAKEQFF. CDR3 coding DNA: TGCGCCAGCGGCACCCAGAGGTCTGCCAAGGAGCAGTTCTTC.

This chain links TRBV5-6 with TRBJ2-3; 7 positions agree with TRBD2. V lost 0 bases to trimming and J lost 0 bases; unmatched junction nucleotides: 7. In germline, CDR1 is SGHDT, CDR2 YYEEEE. The CDR3 totals 17 residues. The CDR3 nucleotides are TGTGCCAGCAGCTTGGGACCAGCGGGGTTTAGCACAGATACGCAGTATTTT. It encodes CASSLGPAGFSTDTQYF.

The chain's CDR3 is CASGTRTGNIQYF. The CDR3 DNA is TGTGCCAGTGGGACCCGAACGGGAAACATTCAGTACTTC. The chain has TRBV2 and TRBJ2-4; D possibly uses TRBD1 or TRBD2 (5 bases each). The V and J ends lost 9 bases and 6 bases respectively, with 15 bases between them. CDR3 size: 13 residues. Germline CDR1 is SNHLY and CDR2 is FYNNEI.

J is TRBJ1-2 and V is TRBV28; D gene uncertain. In germline, CDR1 is MDHEN, CDR2 SYDVKM. The CDR3 consists of 11 residues. V was clipped by 3 bases and J by 8 bases, with 7 bases between them. The CDR3, as DNA: TGTGCCAGCAGTTTCGGGAGAGGCTACACCTTC. Protein product: CASSFGRGYTF.